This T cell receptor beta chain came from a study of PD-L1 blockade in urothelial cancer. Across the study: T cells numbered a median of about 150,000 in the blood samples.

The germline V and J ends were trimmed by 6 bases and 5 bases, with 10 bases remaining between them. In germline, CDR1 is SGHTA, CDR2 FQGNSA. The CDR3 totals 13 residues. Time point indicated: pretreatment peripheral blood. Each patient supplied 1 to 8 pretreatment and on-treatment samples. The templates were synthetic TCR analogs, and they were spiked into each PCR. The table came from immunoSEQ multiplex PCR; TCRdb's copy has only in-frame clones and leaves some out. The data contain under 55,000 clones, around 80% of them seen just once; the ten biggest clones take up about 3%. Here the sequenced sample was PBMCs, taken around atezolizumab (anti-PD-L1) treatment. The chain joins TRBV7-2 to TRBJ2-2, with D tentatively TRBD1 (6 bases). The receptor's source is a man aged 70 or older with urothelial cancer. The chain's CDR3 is CASRRQETGELFF. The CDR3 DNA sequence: TGTGCCAGCAGACGACAGGAGACCGGGGAGCTGTTTTTT.